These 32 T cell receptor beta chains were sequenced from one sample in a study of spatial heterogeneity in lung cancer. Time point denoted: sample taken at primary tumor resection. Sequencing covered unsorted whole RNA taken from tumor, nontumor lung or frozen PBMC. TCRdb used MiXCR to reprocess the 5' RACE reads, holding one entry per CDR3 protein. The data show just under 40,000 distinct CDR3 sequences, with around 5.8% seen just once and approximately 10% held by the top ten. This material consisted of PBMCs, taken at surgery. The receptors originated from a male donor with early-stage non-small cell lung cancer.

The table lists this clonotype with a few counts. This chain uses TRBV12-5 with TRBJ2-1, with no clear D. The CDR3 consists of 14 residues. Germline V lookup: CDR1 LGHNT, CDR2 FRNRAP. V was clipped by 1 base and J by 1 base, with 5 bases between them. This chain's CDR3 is CASGLGGSYNEQFF. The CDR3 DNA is TGTGCTAGTGGTTTGGGGGGTTCCTACAATGAGCAGTTCTTC. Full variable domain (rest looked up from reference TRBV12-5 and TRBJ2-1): DARVTQTPRHKVTEMGQEVTMRCQPILGHNTVFWYRQTMMQGLELLAYFRNRAPLDDSGMPKDRFSAEMPDATLATLKIQPSEPRDSAVYFCASGLGGSYNEQFFGPGTRLTVL.

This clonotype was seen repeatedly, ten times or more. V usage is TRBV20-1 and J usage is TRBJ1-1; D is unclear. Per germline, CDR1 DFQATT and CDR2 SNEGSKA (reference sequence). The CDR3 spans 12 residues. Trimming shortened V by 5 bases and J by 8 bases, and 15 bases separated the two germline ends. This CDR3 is CSADNPSGEAFF. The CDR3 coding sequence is TGCAGTGCTGATAATCCGTCAGGAGAAGCTTTCTTT.

CDR3 sequence: CASSHGFNGGTNNEQFF. The CDR3 DNA is TGTGCCAGCAGCCACGGATTTAACGGGGGAACAAACAATGAGCAGTTCTTC. The chain employs TRBV4-2 and TRBJ2-1; D is possibly TRBD2 (6 bases). The CDR3 loop spans 17 amino acids. V was cut by 3 bases and J by 5 bases, with 20 bases left in between. Looked up from germline, CDR1 is LGHNA and CDR2 is YNFKEQ.

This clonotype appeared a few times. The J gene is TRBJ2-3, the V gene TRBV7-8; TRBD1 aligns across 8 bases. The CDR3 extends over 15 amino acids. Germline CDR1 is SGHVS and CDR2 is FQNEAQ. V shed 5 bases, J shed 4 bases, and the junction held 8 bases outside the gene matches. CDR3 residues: CASSVGQGWADTQYF. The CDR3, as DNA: TGTGCCAGCAGCGTAGGACAGGGCTGGGCAGATACGCAGTATTTT.

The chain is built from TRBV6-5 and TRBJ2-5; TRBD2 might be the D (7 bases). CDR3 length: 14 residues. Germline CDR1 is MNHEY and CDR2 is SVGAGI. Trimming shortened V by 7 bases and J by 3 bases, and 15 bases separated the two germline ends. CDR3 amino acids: CASTRGGGKETQYF. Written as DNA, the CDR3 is TGTGCCAGCACCCGAGGGGGGGGAAAAGAGACCCAGTACTTC.

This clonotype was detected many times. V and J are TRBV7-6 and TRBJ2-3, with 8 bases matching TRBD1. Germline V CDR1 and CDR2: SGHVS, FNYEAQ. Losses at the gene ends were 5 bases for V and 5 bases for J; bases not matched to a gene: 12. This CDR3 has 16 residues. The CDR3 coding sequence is TGTGCCAGCAGCCCGGAGGGGGGACAGGTAAAAGATACGCAGTATTTT. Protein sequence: CASSPEGGQVKDTQYF.

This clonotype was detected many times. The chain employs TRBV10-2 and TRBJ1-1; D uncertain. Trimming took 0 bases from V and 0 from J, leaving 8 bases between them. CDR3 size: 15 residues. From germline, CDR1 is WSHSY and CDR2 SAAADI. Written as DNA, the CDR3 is TGCGCCAGCAGTGAGTCAGCTTTAATGAACACTGAAGCTTTCTTT. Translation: CASSESALMNTEAFF.

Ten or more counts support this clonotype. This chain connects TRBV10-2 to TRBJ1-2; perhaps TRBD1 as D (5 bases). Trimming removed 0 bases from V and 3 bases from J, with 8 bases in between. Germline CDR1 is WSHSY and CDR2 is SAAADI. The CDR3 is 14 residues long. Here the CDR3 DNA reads TGCGCCAGCAGTGAGTCGACAGTCTACTATGGCTACACCTTC. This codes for CASSESTVYYGYTF.

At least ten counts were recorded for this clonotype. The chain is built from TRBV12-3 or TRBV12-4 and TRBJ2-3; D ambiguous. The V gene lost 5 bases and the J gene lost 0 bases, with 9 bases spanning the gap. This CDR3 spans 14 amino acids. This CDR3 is CASSRTLSTDTQYF. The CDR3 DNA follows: TGTGCCAGCAGTCGTACTTTGAGCACAGATACGCAGTATTTT.

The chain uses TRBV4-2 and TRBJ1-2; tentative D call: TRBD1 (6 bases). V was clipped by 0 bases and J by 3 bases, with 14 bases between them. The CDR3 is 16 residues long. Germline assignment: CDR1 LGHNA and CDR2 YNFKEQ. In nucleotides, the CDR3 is TGTGCCAGCAGCCAAGAGTCTGGGAGGGGGGACTATGGCTACACCTTC. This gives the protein CASSQESGRGDYGYTF.

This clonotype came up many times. The CDR3 protein is CSASRDSNQPQHF. The DNA of the CDR3 is TGCAGTGCTAGCAGGGATAGCAATCAGCCCCAGCATTTT. The V gene is TRBV20-1, the J gene TRBJ1-5; D might be TRBD1 (5 bases). CDR3 length: 13 residues. Per germline, CDR1 DFQATT and CDR2 SNEGSKA (reference sequence). Trimming removed 3 bases from V and 0 bases from J, with 6 bases in between.

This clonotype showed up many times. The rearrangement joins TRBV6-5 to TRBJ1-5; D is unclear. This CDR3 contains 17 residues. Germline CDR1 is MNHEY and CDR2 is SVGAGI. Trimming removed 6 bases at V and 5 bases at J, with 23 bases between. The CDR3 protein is CASSYRFPDRDDQPQHF. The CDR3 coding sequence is TGTGCCAGCAGCTACCGATTCCCGGACCGGGATGATCAGCCCCAGCATTTT.

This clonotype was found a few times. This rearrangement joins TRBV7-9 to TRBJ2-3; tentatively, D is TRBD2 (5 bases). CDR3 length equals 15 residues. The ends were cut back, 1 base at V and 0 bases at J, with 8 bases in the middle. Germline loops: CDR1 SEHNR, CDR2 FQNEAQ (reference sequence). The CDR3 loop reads CASSLERISTDTQYF. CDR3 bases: TGTGCCAGCAGCTTAGAGCGGATTAGCACAGATACGCAGTATTTT.

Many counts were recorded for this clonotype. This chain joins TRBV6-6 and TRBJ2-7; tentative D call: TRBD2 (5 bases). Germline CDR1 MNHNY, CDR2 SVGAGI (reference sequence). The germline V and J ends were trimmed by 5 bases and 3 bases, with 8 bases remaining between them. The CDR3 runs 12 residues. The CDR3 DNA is TGTGCCAGCAGTGCGCGGGTCTACGAGCAGTACTTC. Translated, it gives CASSARVYEQYF.

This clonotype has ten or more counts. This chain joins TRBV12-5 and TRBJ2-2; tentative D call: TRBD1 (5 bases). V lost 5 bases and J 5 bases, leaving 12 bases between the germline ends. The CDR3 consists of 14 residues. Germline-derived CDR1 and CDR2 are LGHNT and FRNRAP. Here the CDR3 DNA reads TGTGCTAGTGGTCCGGACACGTTTACCGGGGAGCTGTTTTTT. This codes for CASGPDTFTGELFF. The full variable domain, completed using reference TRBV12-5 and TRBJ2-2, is DARVTQTPRHKVTEMGQEVTMRCQPILGHNTVFWYRQTMMQGLELLAYFRNRAPLDDSGMPKDRFSAEMPDATLATLKIQPSEPRDSAVYFCASGPDTFTGELFFGEGSRLTVL.

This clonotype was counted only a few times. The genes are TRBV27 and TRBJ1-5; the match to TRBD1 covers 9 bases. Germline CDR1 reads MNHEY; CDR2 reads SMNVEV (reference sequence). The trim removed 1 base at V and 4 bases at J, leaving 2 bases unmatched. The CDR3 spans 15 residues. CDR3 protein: CASSLWGQGNQPQHF. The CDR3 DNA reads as TGTGCCAGCAGTTTATGGGGACAGGGAAATCAGCCCCAGCATTTT.

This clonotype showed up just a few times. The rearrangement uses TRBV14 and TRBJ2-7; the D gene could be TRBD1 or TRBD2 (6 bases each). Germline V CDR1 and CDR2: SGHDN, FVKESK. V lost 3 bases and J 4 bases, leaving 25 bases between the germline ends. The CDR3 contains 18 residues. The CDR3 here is CASSQKTGGRIKEYEQYF. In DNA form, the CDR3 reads TGTGCCAGCAGCCAGAAAACCGGGGGCCGAATAAAAGAATACGAGCAGTACTTC.

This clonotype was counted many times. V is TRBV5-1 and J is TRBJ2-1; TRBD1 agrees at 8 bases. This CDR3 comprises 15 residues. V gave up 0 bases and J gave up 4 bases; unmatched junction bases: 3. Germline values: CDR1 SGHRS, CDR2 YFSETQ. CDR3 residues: CASSLEGTGYNEQFF. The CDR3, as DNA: TGCGCCAGCAGCTTGGAGGGGACAGGTTACAATGAGCAGTTCTTC.

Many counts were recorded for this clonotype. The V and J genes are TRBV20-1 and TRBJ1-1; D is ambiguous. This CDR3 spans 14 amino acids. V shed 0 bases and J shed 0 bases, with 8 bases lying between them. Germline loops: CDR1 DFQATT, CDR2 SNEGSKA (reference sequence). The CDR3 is CSARDGTVNTEAFF. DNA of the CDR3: TGCAGTGCTAGAGATGGAACGGTGAACACTGAAGCTTTCTTT.

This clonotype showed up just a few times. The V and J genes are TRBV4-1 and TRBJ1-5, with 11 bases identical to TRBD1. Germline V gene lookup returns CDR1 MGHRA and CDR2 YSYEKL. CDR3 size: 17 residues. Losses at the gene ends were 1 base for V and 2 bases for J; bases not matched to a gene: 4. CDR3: CASSQVGQGAGNQPQHF. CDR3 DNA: TGCGCCAGCAGCCAAGTTGGACAGGGGGCTGGCAATCAGCCCCAGCATTTT.

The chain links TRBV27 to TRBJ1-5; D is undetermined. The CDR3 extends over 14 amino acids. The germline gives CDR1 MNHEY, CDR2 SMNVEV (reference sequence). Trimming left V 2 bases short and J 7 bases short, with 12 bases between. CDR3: CASSLVLGVQPQHF. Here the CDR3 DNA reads TGTGCCAGCAGTTTAGTTTTGGGTGTCCAGCCCCAGCATTTT.

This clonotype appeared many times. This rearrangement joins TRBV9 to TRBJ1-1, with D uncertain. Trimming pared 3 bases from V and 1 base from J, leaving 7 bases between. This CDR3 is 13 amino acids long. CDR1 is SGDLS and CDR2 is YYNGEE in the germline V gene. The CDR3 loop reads CASSAHRNTEAFF. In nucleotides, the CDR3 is TGTGCCAGCAGCGCTCACCGGAACACTGAAGCTTTCTTT. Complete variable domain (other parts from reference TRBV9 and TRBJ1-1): DSGVTQTPKHLITATGQRVTLRCSPRSGDLSVYWYQQSLDQGLQFLIQYYNGEERAKGNILERFSAQQFPDLHSELNLSSLELGDSALYFCASSAHRNTEAFFGQGTRLTVV.

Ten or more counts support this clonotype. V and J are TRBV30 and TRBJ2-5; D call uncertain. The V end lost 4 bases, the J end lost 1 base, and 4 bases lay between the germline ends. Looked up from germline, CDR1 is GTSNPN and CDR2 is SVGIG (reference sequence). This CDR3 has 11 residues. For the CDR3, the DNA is TGTGCCTGGAACGTCCAAGAGACCCAGTACTTC. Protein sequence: CAWNVQETQYF. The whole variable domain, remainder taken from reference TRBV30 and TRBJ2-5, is SQTIHQWPATLVQPVGSPLSLECTVEGTSNPNLYWYRQAAGRGLQLLFYSVGIGQISSEVPQNLSASRPQDRQFILSSKKLLLSDSGFYLCAWNVQETQYFGPGTRLLVL.

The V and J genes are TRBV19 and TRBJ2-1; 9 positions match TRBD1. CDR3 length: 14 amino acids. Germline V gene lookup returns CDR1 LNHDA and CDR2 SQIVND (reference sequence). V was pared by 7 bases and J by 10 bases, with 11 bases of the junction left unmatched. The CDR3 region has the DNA TGTGCCAGTACCGCGACAGGGGGTCCAAGGGAGCAGTTCTTC. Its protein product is CASTATGGPREQFF.

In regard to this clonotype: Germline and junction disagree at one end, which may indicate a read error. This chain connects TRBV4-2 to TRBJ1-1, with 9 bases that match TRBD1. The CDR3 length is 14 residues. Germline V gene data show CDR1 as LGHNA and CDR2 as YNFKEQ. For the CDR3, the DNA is TGCGCCAGCAGCCAGGGACAGGGCGACACTGAAGCTTTCTTT. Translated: CASSQGQGDTEAFF.

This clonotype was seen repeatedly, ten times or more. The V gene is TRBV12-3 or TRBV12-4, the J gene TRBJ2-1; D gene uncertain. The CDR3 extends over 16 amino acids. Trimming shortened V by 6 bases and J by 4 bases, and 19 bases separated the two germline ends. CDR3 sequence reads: CASRPSRPDLYNEQFF. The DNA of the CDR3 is TGTGCCAGCAGACCCTCCCGACCCGACTTGTACAATGAGCAGTTCTTC.

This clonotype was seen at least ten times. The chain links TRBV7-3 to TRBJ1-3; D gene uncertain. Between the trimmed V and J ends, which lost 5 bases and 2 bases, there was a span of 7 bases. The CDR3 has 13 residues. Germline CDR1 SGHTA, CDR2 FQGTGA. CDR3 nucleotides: TGTGCCAGCAGCCCCGGCCCTGGAAACACCATATATTTT. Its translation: CASSPGPGNTIYF.

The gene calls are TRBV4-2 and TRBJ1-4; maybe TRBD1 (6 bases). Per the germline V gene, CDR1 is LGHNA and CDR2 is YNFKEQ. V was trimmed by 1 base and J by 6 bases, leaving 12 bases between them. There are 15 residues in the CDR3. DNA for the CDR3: TGTGCCAGCAGCCAAGGGTATGCAGGGGATGAAAAACTGTTTTTT. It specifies CASSQGYAGDEKLFF.

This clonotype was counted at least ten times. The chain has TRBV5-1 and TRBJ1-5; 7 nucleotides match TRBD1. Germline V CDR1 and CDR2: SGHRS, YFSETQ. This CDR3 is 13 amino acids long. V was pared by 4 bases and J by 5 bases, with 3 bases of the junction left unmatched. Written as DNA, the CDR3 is TGCGCCAGCAGCCGGGACAGTTATCAGCCCCAGCATTTT. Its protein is CASSRDSYQPQHF.

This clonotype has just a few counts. The CDR3 reads CASSYPSRGSFQETQYF. The CDR3 DNA reads TGTGCCAGCAGTTATCCAAGCAGGGGTAGCTTCCAAGAGACCCAGTACTTC. The rearrangement joins TRBV6-2 or TRBV6-3 to TRBJ2-5, with D perhaps matching TRBD1 (6 bases). The CDR3 covers 17 residues. Germline V gene data show CDR1 as MNHEY and CDR2 as SVGEGT. The V and J ends lost 3 bases and 1 base respectively, with 18 bases between them.

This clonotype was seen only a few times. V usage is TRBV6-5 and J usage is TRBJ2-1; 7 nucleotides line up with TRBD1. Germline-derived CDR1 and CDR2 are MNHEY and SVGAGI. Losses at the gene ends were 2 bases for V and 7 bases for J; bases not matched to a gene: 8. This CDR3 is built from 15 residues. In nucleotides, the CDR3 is TGTGCCAGCAGTTACAGACAGGGAGTGTGGAATGAGCAGTTCTTC. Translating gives CASSYRQGVWNEQFF.

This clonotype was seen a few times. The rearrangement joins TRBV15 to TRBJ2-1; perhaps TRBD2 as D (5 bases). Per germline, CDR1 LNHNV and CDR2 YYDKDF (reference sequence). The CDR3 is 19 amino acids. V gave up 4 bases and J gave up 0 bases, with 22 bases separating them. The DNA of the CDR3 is TGTGCCACCAGCACCCGTTCAGCCAGCGGTCTGAGCTCCTACAATGAGCAGTTCTTC. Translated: CATSTRSASGLSSYNEQFF.